The following is a T cell receptor (beta chain) sequence with its context. A junction end diverges from the germline sequence, so it may reflect a read error. Extraction of RNA together with DNA used about 20-34 mg of unsorted bulk tissue. The patients presented with primary liver carcinoma, which was managed through surgical resection. Germline V lookup: CDR1 SGHNT, CDR2 YYREEE (reference sequence). The CDR3 sequence is 17 residues long. These data belong to a study of tumor-infiltrating lymphocytes in primary liver carcinoma. Study summary: Tumors, staged T1-T3 N0M0, spanned roughly 4.2 to 11 cm. Each sample had roughly 3.5 to 7.5 million productive TCRbeta reads regardless of tissue type.

cDNA specific to TCR beta was made from 500 ng of total RNA, with a constant-region primer employed for priming. What produced the TCR beta libraries was three nested multiplex PCR rounds using slightly modified ARM-PCR. The two initial PCR rounds, roughly 9 cycles each, used TRBV1-TRBV30 forward and C-beta reverse primers. TCRdb recomputed calls from the multiplex PCR reads with MiXCR, one row per CDR3 protein. The sample carries fewer than 85,000 distinct CDR3 sequences, approximately 70% recorded once. The chain combines TRBV5-4 with TRBJ2-1, with 13 bases lining up with TRBD2. This receptor was identified in a man aged 35 to 55 with primary liver carcinoma and hepatitis B virus infection. Sample: tumor-adjacent normal liver tissue. The CDR3 region has the DNA TGTGCCAGCAGTCTCGCGACTAGCGGGAGGCTCTACAATGAGCGGTTCTTC. Encoded protein: CASSLATSGRLYNERFF.